This T cell receptor (beta chain) was obtained from a study of human T cells and chemical hapten exposure. Overall study results and limits: TCRs above 1 in 1000 frequency did not change with DPC sensitization.

This clonotype was observed a few times. Its antigen remains unknown. The study's library attached unique molecular identifiers to single cDNA molecules. How the authors handled the data: Counts of TCRs in each sample centred on a median of around 100,000 and extended from around 25,000 to 690,000. TCRdb reanalysed the 5' RACE reads using MiXCR and keeps one entry per CDR3 protein. Here the V and J calls rest on TCRdb's processing, not on the authors' analysis. The data show 65,000 to 95,000 distinct CDR3 sequences, with roughly 8.4% seen just once and around 2% held by the top ten. Unseparated into fractions, whole blood served as the source from which total RNA was extracted. Germline assignment: CDR1 WSHSY and CDR2 SAAADI. V gave up 3 bases and J gave up 3 bases; unmatched junction bases: 5. The CDR3 is 15 residues long.

The source is a male donor in good health. The J gene is TRBJ2-5, the V gene TRBV10-2; 9 nucleotides agree with TRBD2. The CDR3 nucleotides read TGCGCCAGCAGTGACGGGACTAGCAGAGAAGAGACCCAGTACTTC. It codes for CASSDGTSREETQYF.